These T cell receptor beta chains were read from a single sample in a study of blood T cell repertoires in COVID-19. Profiled with immunoSEQ multiplex PCR; TCRdb holds only in-frame clones, not every one. The table has some 250,000 clones, approximately 90% seen once. Input material: PBMCs or T cells enriched from blood (not recorded which). All receptors come from a man in his forties or fifties who had recovered from COVID-19. CDR3s include the opening cysteine and the closing phenylalanine or tryptophan.

v_gene: TRBV5-4
CDR3aa: CASSPGSGSEQFF

v_gene: TRBV12-3/TRBV12-4
CDR3aa: CASSLRQGSGAFF

v_gene: TRBV7-9
CDR3aa: CASSLAGTGTHEQYF

v_gene: TRBV7-6
CDR3aa: CASSFRVWGRQETQYF

v_gene: TRBV11-3
CDR3aa: CASSLDGQGRDYGYTF

v_gene: TRBV7-9
CDR3aa: CASSFPGQLLGYGYTF

v_gene: TRBV28
CDR3aa: CASIDRGGGYTF

v_gene: TRBV29-1
CDR3aa: CSVTKREGIETQYF

v_gene: TRBV10-3
CDR3aa: CATSDTSGTHNEQFF

v_gene: TRBV19
CDR3aa: CASSMSQNTEAFF

v_gene: TRBV19
CDR3aa: CASRHWGTSGAYNEQFF

v_gene: TRBV30
CDR3aa: CAFSGTGSEKLFF

v_gene: TRBV28
CDR3aa: CASRIRVQPQHF

v_gene: TRBV19
CDR3aa: CASSTGQRTGELFF

v_gene: TRBV12-5
CDR3aa: CASGLVPRVRASGLSYEQYF

v_gene: TRBV18
CDR3aa: CASSPESGRASYNEQFF

v_gene: TRBV25-1
CDR3aa: CASSAQPSRGGSYEQYF

v_gene: TRBV18
CDR3aa: CASSPPGQGTVEQYF

v_gene: TRBV9
CDR3aa: CASNSGSTDTQYF

v_gene: TRBV6-2/TRBV6-3
CDR3aa: CASSPGTGEAEAFF

v_gene: TRBV7-3
CDR3aa: CASSPQPRLAGDTDTQYF

v_gene: TRBV27
CDR3aa: CASSLPAGLAGTYNEQFF

v_gene: TRBV7-6
CDR3aa: CASSSLYRETDTQYF

v_gene: TRBV5-4
CDR3aa: CASSLGAGGEQFF